This T cell receptor beta chain is drawn from a study of cytomegalovirus exposure and HLA in healthy donors. Unrecorded immune exposure was likely among donors, who were nominally healthy when sampled. The CDR3 has 15 residues. Germline-derived CDR1 and CDR2 are MNHNS and SASEGT. Losses at the gene ends were 1 base for V and 7 bases for J; bases not matched to a gene: 6. It was with 60 Vbeta and 13 Jbeta primers that the PCR ran. As handled by the study authors: Per a later analysis, the number of unique TCR beta chains was 75 million to 90 million, of which around 9.9 million were shared. Method: immunoSEQ multiplex PCR; TCRdb's copy keeps in-frame clones and lacks some. V and J calls and clone size follow that table, whereas D and trimming were derived from the DNA. Here the sample spans roughly 170,000 clones, roughly 78% being singletons. This clone was seen a few times. The target antigen is unknown.

Regarding the study as a whole: An analysis was carried out later, and it reportedly showed fewer N-insertions in an Asian-associated ancestry cluster than the 666-donor mean. Some V segments (TRBV6-2 and TRBV6-3 among them) were excluded as indistinguishable.

The chain carries TRBV6-1 and TRBJ2-5; 10 bases are shared with TRBD1. The sample comprised PBMCs. This receptor was obtained from a woman aged 45-65 years in good health and CMV-seropositive. This chain's CDR3 is CASSEGGGTGATQYF. CDR3 in DNA: TGTGCCAGCAGTGAAGGGGGCGGGACAGGGGCGACCCAGTACTTC.